The 15 T cell receptor beta chains given below trace back to one sample, sequenced in a study of T cell changes during pregnancy in multiple sclerosis. The protocol was immunoSEQ multiplex PCR, while the TCRdb copy is restricted to in-frame clones and leaves out a portion. The sample shows approximately 100,000 clones, more than 80% of them seen only once. The sequencing here drew on peripheral blood, taken in the second trimester of pregnancy. These receptors came from a female donor with multiple sclerosis, enrolled in a pregnancy study.

The chain has TRBV5-1 and TRBJ2-5, with 10 positions matching TRBD2. The J call is in doubt because the DNA end fits TRBJ2-7 better. The length of the CDR3 is 16 residues. Germline CDR1 reads SGHRS; CDR2 reads YFSETQ. The CDR3 region has the DNA TGCGCCAGCGGCCGCACAACTAGCGGGGTTTCCTACGAGCAGTACTTC. It codes for CASGRTTSGVSYEQYF.

This rearrangement joins TRBV30 to TRBJ2-7; no clear D gene. Germline assignment: CDR1 GTSNPN and CDR2 SVGIG (reference sequence). The CDR3 spans 10 residues. V lost 5 bases and J lost 5, with 7 bases in between. CDR3 sequence: CAWGLDEQYF. The CDR3 DNA sequence: TGTGCCTGGGGCCTGGACGAGCAGTACTTC.

The gene calls are TRBV5-6 and TRBJ2-7; 8 nucleotides agree with TRBD1. J was trimmed by 1 base and V by 0 bases; bases with no gene match: 12. The CDR3 sequence is 18 residues long. Germline V lookup: CDR1 SGHDT, CDR2 YYEEEE. The CDR3, as DNA: TGTGCCAGCAGCTTGGGAATCCCAGAGGGACAGGTGTCCTACGAGCAGTACTTC. Its translation is CASSLGIPEGQVSYEQYF.

This clone was detected once. The chain carries TRBV27 and TRBJ2-7, with a tentative D call TRBD2 (6 bases). The CDR3 is made up of 13 amino acids. The germline V gene has CDR1 MNHEY and CDR2 SMNVEV (reference sequence). Trimming left V 2 bases short and J 5 bases short, with 10 bases between. DNA for the CDR3: TGTGCCAGCAGTTTAAGCAGGGAGGACGAGCAGTACTTC. This gives the protein CASSLSREDEQYF.

The chain combines TRBV9 with TRBJ2-7, with D perhaps TRBD2 (5 bases). The germline V gene encodes CDR1 SGDLS and CDR2 YYNGEE. The V gene lost 4 bases and the J gene lost 3 bases, with 11 bases spanning the gap. The CDR3 length is 13 residues. The chain's CDR3 is CASSPFGGYEQYF. Here the CDR3 DNA reads TGTGCCAGCAGCCCCTTCGGAGGCTACGAGCAGTACTTC.

In the case of this clone: Other DNA sequences within the sample encode an identical CDR3. The gene calls are TRBV5-1 and TRBJ2-1, with a possible D match to TRBD2 (5 bases). The CDR3 has 14 residues. Germline-derived CDR1 and CDR2 are SGHRS and YFSETQ. V lost 0 bases to trimming and J lost 6 bases, with 10 bases between them. CDR3: CASSLGLAFNEQFF. CDR3 DNA sequence: TGCGCCAGCAGCTTGGGGCTAGCCTTCAATGAGCAGTTCTTC.

The chain recombines TRBV10-3 with TRBJ2-5; D perhaps matches TRBD1 (5 bases). Germline lookup yields CDR1 ENHRY and CDR2 SYGVKD. V lost 3 bases to trimming and J lost 2 bases, with 10 bases between them. The CDR3 loop spans 14 amino acids. The chain's CDR3 is CAISDPGQQETQYF. Written as DNA, the CDR3 is TGTGCCATCAGTGACCCAGGACAACAAGAGACCCAGTACTTC.

The chain couples TRBV5-1 to TRBJ1-4, with D possibly TRBD1 on 6 matching bases. CDR3 length: 16 amino acids. The germline V gene has CDR1 SGHRS and CDR2 YFSETQ. V lost 2 bases to trimming and J lost 8 bases, with 19 bases between them. CDR3 residues: CASSLMGAEIGEKLFF. Written as DNA, the CDR3 is TGCGCCAGCAGCTTAATGGGGGCTGAAATCGGGGAAAAACTGTTTTTT.

This rearrangement joins TRBV27 to TRBJ1-2; weak D call: TRBD1 (6 bases). V lost 1 base and J 0 bases, leaving 18 bases between the germline ends. The germline V gene encodes CDR1 MNHEY and CDR2 SMNVEV (reference sequence). The CDR3 covers 18 residues. This chain's CDR3 is CASSLFWPSGGANYGYTF. The CDR3, as DNA: TGTGCCAGCAGTTTATTTTGGCCTTCGGGGGGCGCTAACTATGGCTACACCTTC.

The gene calls are TRBV28 and TRBJ1-1, with D tentatively TRBD1 (6 bases). CDR1 and CDR2 (germline): MDHEN, SYDVKM. Trimming removed 11 bases from V and 7 bases from J, with 20 bases in between. The CDR3 extends over 13 amino acids. CDR3 sequence: CACQGRGVLEAFF. As DNA, the CDR3 is TGTGCCTGTCAGGGGCGCGGAGTTCTTGAAGCTTTCTTT.

The chain combines TRBV5-1 with TRBJ1-1, with 7 bases identical to TRBD1. The trim removed 4 bases at V and 0 bases at J, leaving 9 bases unmatched. The CDR3 has 16 residues. Germline lookup yields CDR1 SGHRS and CDR2 YFSETQ. The CDR3 loop is CASSPGQTLMNTEAFF. The CDR3 DNA follows: TGCGCCAGCAGCCCGGGACAGACCCTCATGAACACTGAAGCTTTCTTT.

J is TRBJ1-5 and V is TRBV5-1; D may be TRBD1 (6 bases). V was pared by 0 bases and J by 5 bases, with 9 bases between. The CDR3 loop spans 14 amino acids. Germline V gene sequence: CDR1 SGHRS, CDR2 YFSETQ. CDR3 residues: CASSLGGHDQPQHF. The CDR3 DNA is TGCGCCAGCAGCTTGGGGGGACACGATCAGCCCCAGCATTTT.

This sequence joins TRBV6-4 and TRBJ1-2; D gene uncertain. CDR1 is MRHNA, CDR2 SNTAGT, per germline. V lost 0 bases and J lost 8, with 7 bases in between. The CDR3 is 12 amino acids. The CDR3 sequence: CASSDSASGYTF. CDR3 DNA sequence: TGTGCCAGCAGTGACTCAGCAAGCGGCTACACCTTC.

This clone showed up just once. The CDR3 spells CASSQSFRGGDEQYF. The CDR3 DNA follows: TGTGCCAGCAGCCAGTCCTTCAGGGGTGGCGACGAGCAGTACTTC. The V call is TRBV4-2, the J call TRBJ2-7; the D gene is possibly TRBD1 (6 bases). The CDR3 is 15 amino acids. Germline V gene sequence: CDR1 LGHNA, CDR2 YNFKEQ. Between the trimmed V and J ends, which lost 3 bases and 5 bases, there was a span of 17 bases.

The chain recombines TRBV28 with TRBJ2-3; 8 positions agree with TRBD2. The CDR3 totals 15 residues. In germline, CDR1 is MDHEN, CDR2 SYDVKM. The junction had 5 bases not matched to a gene; V was cut back by 2 bases and J by 4 bases. The CDR3 spells CASSLMLAGSDTQYF. The CDR3 region has the DNA TGTGCCAGCAGTTTAATGCTAGCGGGTTCAGATACGCAGTATTTT.